This T cell receptor beta chain was sequenced in a study of T cells after posttransplantation cyclophosphamide (dated by TCRdb to between 2015 and 2016). In terms of the full investigation: The study tracked T cell repertoire reconstitution by TRB sequencing after myeloablative bone marrow transplantation using posttransplantation cyclophosphamide as GVHD prophylaxis. Samples from a few dozen PTCy-treated patients, along with samples from some 17 of their related bone marrow donors, underwent antigen receptor sequencing. TRB sequencing was performed on blood from all 35 or so PTCy patients with 1-year posttransplant specimens. In 3 patients, TRB sequencing was also performed on up to about 3 more blood samples taken 2 to 5.2 years after transplant, and in 4 patients, pretransplant blood was also TRB-sequenced. TRA and TRB clonality were tightly correlated in 9 or 10 samples, so subsequent TCR analyses focused on TRB only. Public TRB sequences were searched against a database of over 3,000 sequences associated with responses to pathogens, tumor antigens, self-antigens and alloantigens. General study outcomes and caveats: The TRB repertoires of T cells infiltrating skin or the GI tract showed only limited overlap with the TRB repertoires found in blood. At 1-2 months, donor-recipient similarity was low but rose over the first year, and the later blood repertoires were often dominated by donor CD8+ memory clones. Across the 45 to 55 patients, TRB clonality was highly associated with recipient CMV seropositivity and CMV reactivation, and diversity with PTCy was similar to that in the CNI/methotrexate controls.

Genomic DNA was the input for TRB sequencing, which was run either with the immunoSEQ assay at survey resolution or with the hsTCRB kit. Under the source paper's analysis protocol: The immunoSEQ software handled initial read processing, and the LymphoSeq R package was used for repertoire analyses. Clonality was computed as 1 minus normalized Shannon entropy; Gini coefficient was also calculated for each TRB dataset. Phenotypes of unsorted samples were inferred by mapping TRB sequences from sorted subsets of the recipient or donor onto unsorted samples of the same recipient. The table was pulled from immuneACCESS by TCRdb, which kept in-frame rearrangements only. Such tables lose some clones; where checked, under half of the loss comes from unresolved V genes, and the rest has no known cause. D and trimming come from the DNA, and the V and J calls and clone size come from that table. This sample is represented by 3,000 to 4,000 clones; about 81% of them were singletons. 45% to 65% of the sample is in the top ten clones.

The control cohort consisted of approximately ten patients who had myeloablative marrow transplants with methotrexate plus a calcineurin inhibitor and who were sampled 1 year after transplant. Peripheral blood and bone marrow mononuclear cells were isolated by Ficoll-Hypaque density centrifugation and cryopreserved. From the cysteine up to the phenylalanine, the CDR3 has a length of 15 residues. Only the CDR3 DNA stays, 45 bases, in frame from base 1. The germline V gene (reference sequence) supplies CDR1 MNHEY and CDR2 SMNVEV. The junction shows trimming of 6 bases on V and 6 bases on J, and the gene matches do not reach 8 bases of it. This clone was seen a handful of times. There is no known antigen for this receptor. No much larger clone exists at a distance of one base, and base qualities are not known.

The input for sequencing was PBMCs, taken after allogeneic stem cell transplant with calcineurin inhibitor and methotrexate. The clonotype originates from a female patient aged 50-59 years who received an allogeneic stem cell transplant from an unrelated donor, was CMV-positive, and had acute and chronic GVHD. After a transplant, some T cells may be the graft donor's own cells. The rearrangement joined TRBV27 to TRBJ2-5; 12 bases in between match TRBD1. DNA sequence: TGTGCCAGCAGCCACCGGGACAGGGGGCAGAAGACCCAGTACTTC. Its protein reads: CASSHRDRGQKTQYF.